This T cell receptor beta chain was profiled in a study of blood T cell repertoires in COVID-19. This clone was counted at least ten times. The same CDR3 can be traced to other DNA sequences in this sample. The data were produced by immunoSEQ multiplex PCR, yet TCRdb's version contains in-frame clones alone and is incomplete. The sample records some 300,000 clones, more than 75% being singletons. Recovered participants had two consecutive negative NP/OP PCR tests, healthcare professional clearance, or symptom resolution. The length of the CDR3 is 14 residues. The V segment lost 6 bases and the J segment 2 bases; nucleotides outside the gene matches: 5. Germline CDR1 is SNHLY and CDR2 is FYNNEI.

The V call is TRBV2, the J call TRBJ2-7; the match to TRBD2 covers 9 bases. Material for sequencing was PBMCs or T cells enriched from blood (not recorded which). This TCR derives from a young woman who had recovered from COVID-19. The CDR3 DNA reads TGTGCCAGCAGGGAGGCTAGCGGGACCTACGAGCAGTACTTC. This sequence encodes CASREASGTYEQYF.